Shown below are 23 T cell receptor beta chains from a single sample sequenced in a study of blood T cell repertoires in COVID-19. Using immunoSEQ multiplex PCR, the repertoire was profiled, and TCRdb retains in-frame clones only, with some absent. This table has 210,000 or so clones, roughly 88% appearing once. Sequencing was carried out using peripheral blood. Receptors originate from a woman in her thirties or forties who had recovered from COVID-19.

V usage is TRBV27 and J usage is TRBJ2-1, with 7 bases aligning to TRBD2. This CDR3 comprises 16 residues. V trimming: 1 base; J trimming: 4 bases; junction bases outside the gene matches: 7. In germline, CDR1 is MNHEY, CDR2 SMNVEV (reference sequence). The CDR3 bases are TGTGCCAGCAGTTTATTGGCGGGAGAAATGTACAATGAGCAGTTCTTC. It yields the protein CASSLLAGEMYNEQFF.

The gene calls are TRBV30 and TRBJ1-2, with D perhaps TRBD1 (6 bases). Germline-derived CDR1 and CDR2 are GTSNPN and SVGIG (reference sequence). The V end was cut by 2 bases, the J end by 4 bases, with 17 bases between. The CDR3 has 15 amino acids. The CDR3 here is CAWSPGTGLTYGYTF. CDR3 DNA sequence: TGTGCCTGGAGTCCGGGCACAGGGCTGACCTATGGCTACACCTTC.

CDR3: CASSGPREGVDNEQFF. The CDR3 DNA sequence: TGTGCCAGCAGCGGGCCGCGGGAGGGCGTGGACAATGAGCAGTTCTTC. V is TRBV9 and J is TRBJ2-1; 9 nucleotides agree with TRBD2. Germline assignment: CDR1 SGDLS and CDR2 YYNGEE. V trimming: 3 bases; J trimming: 5 bases; junction bases outside the gene matches: 9. The CDR3 has 16 amino acids. The whole variable domain, remainder taken from reference TRBV9 and TRBJ2-1, is DSGVTQTPKHLITATGQRVTLRCSPRSGDLSVYWYQQSLDQGLQFLIQYYNGEERAKGNILERFSAQQFPDLHSELNLSSLELGDSALYFCASSGPREGVDNEQFFGPGTRLTVL.

The chain uses TRBV20-1 and TRBJ1-2; D call uncertain. Germline V gene sequence: CDR1 DFQATT, CDR2 SNEGSKA (reference sequence). V was clipped by 6 bases and J by 8 bases, with 13 bases between them. CDR3 size: 11 residues. The CDR3 nucleotides are TGCAGTGCATGGACTGCGAGGGGCTACACCTTC. This encodes CSAWTARGYTF.

The V and J genes are TRBV7-3 and TRBJ2-3, with 9 positions matching TRBD2. J gave up 1 base and V 1 base, and 3 bases lay outside the gene matches. This CDR3 is 16 amino acids long. Looked up from germline, CDR1 is SGHTA and CDR2 is FQGTGA. The CDR3: CASSLRAGGRTDTQYF. The CDR3 bases are TGTGCCAGCAGCTTAAGAGCGGGAGGACGCACAGATACGCAGTATTTT.

This clone has a handful of counts. The rearrangement joins TRBV27 to TRBJ1-1; no reliable D call. Germline loops: CDR1 MNHEY, CDR2 SMNVEV (reference sequence). The CDR3 is 15 residues long. The ends were cut back, 3 bases at V and 4 bases at J, with 15 bases in the middle. The CDR3 sequence is CASSFDPRGGTEAFF. The CDR3 bases are TGTGCCAGCAGTTTCGACCCGCGGGGTGGCACTGAAGCTTTCTTT.

V is TRBV10-3 and J is TRBJ2-1; TRBD2 agrees at 12 bases. Germline CDR1 is ENHRY and CDR2 is SYGVKD. The CDR3 totals 14 residues. V dropped 10 bases and J dropped 5; count of bases not matched to a gene: 6. The CDR3 DNA reads TGTGCCACCTCTAGCGGGAGGGGAAACAATGAGCAGTTCTTC. It is translated as CATSSGRGNNEQFF.

The chain recombines TRBV4-2 with TRBJ2-5; D is undetermined. Germline CDR1 and CDR2: LGHNA and YNFKEQ. Trimming removed 1 base at V and 1 base at J, with 10 bases between. The CDR3 loop spans 15 amino acids. The CDR3 sequence: CASSQAYHFQETQYF. In nucleotides, the CDR3 is TGTGCCAGCAGCCAAGCCTACCACTTCCAAGAGACCCAGTACTTC.

The rearrangement joins TRBV7-2 to TRBJ1-2; D gene ambiguous. Germline CDR1 is SGHTA and CDR2 is FQGNSA. V was trimmed by 1 base and J by 9 bases, leaving 12 bases between them. CDR3 length: 13 residues. CDR3 nucleotide sequence: TGTGCCAGCAGCTTAGAGCCGGGAAGGAGCTACACCTTC. As protein: CASSLEPGRSYTF.

The J gene is TRBJ1-5, the V gene TRBV19, with D possibly being TRBD1 (6 bases). From germline, CDR1 is LNHDA and CDR2 SQIVND (reference sequence). Trimming stripped 6 bases from V and 1 base from J, with 16 bases between. There are 16 residues in the CDR3. The DNA for the CDR3 is TGTGCCAGTAGGGGGGGAGGGGGAGTCAGCAATCAGCCCCAGCATTTT. Translation: CASRGGGGVSNQPQHF.

The rearrangement links TRBV11-3 to TRBJ2-2, with TRBD2 matching over 7 bases. The CDR3 runs to 16 residues. The V gene's germline CDR1 is SGHNT and CDR2 YENEEA. After removal of 2 bases from V and 5 bases from J, the junction contained 8 bases not matched to a gene. This CDR3 is CASSLSRQGGTGELFF. DNA of the CDR3: TGTGCCAGCAGCTTATCACGCCAGGGAGGGACCGGGGAGCTGTTTTTT.

V gene TRBV5-4 combines with J gene TRBJ1-2; TRBD1 is a possible D gene (5 bases). From germline, CDR1 is SGHNT and CDR2 YYREEE (reference sequence). V gave up 6 bases and J gave up 3 bases, with 18 bases separating them. The length of the CDR3 is 15 residues. The CDR3 is CASTSRDSWDYGYTF. As DNA, the CDR3 is TGTGCCAGCACTTCGAGGGACTCTTGGGACTATGGCTACACCTTC.

V usage is TRBV9 and J usage is TRBJ1-2, with D possibly TRBD1 on 5 matching bases. The CDR3 consists of 15 residues. Germline loops: CDR1 SGDLS, CDR2 YYNGEE. V was trimmed by 0 bases and J by 4 bases, leaving 13 bases between them. CDR3 sequence: CASSVGGGESYGYTF. CDR3 nucleotide sequence: TGTGCCAGCAGCGTAGGGGGAGGGGAATCCTATGGCTACACCTTC.

This chain connects TRBV19 to TRBJ1-2; tentative D call: TRBD1 (6 bases). V was clipped by 2 bases and J by 0 bases, with 16 bases between them. In germline, CDR1 is LNHDA, CDR2 SQIVND (reference sequence). This CDR3 is 17 amino acids long. In DNA form, the CDR3 reads TGTGCCAGTAGTATAACACCCAGGGGCGCAGCTAACTATGGCTACACCTTC. Translated, it gives CASSITPRGAANYGYTF.

This clone was counted a few times. The chain links TRBV2 to TRBJ2-2; no definite D call. Germline V lookup: CDR1 SNHLY, CDR2 FYNNEI. V was shortened by 7 bases and J by 1 base, with 13 bases between the two germline ends. The CDR3 totals 15 residues. As DNA, the CDR3 is TGTGCCAGCACTTCAGGCCACGGGAACACCGGGGAGCTGTTTTTT. This encodes CASTSGHGNTGELFF.

CDR3: CASSFDSNTEAFF. The CDR3 coding sequence is TGTGCCAGCAGTTTCGACAGCAACACTGAAGCTTTCTTT. The chain joins TRBV3-1 (or the pseudogene TRBV3-2) to TRBJ1-1; TRBD1 is a possible D gene (5 bases). The germline V and J ends were trimmed by 6 bases and 2 bases, with 10 bases remaining between them. The CDR3 has 13 amino acids. Germline V CDR1 and CDR2: LGHDT, YNNKEL (reference sequence).

The chain recombines TRBV5-4 with TRBJ1-2, with 8 positions matching TRBD1. Germline CDR1 is SGHNT and CDR2 is YYREEE (reference sequence). There are 15 residues in the CDR3. J lost 3 bases, V lost 4 bases, and 8 bases had no gene match. In DNA form, the CDR3 reads TGTGCCAGCAGCACAACAGGGGGACCTGACTATGGCTACACCTTC. Residues: CASSTTGGPDYGYTF.

The rearrangement joins TRBV19 to TRBJ2-7, with TRBD2 matching over 11 bases. With 4 bases clipped from V and 5 bases from J, the junction kept 16 bases outside the gene matches. Germline V lookup: CDR1 LNHDA, CDR2 SQIVND (reference sequence). The CDR3 contains 18 residues. DNA for the CDR3: TGTGCCAGTAGTAACCAAAAGGGACTAGCGGTTAGGCGGAACGAGCAGTACTTC. Amino acids: CASSNQKGLAVRRNEQYF.

J is TRBJ2-7 and V is TRBV14; tentatively, D is TRBD1 (6 bases). The germline gives CDR1 SGHDN, CDR2 FVKESK. V lost 0 bases to trimming and J lost 7 bases, with 16 bases between them. CDR3 length equals 15 residues. The CDR3 is CASSQDGQSSIEQYF. In DNA, the CDR3 is TGTGCCAGCAGCCAAGATGGACAGAGCAGCATTGAGCAGTACTTC.

The V call is TRBV13, the J call TRBJ2-7; D is possibly TRBD2 (6 bases). Trimming cost V 5 bases and J 0 bases, with 11 bases left between them. The CDR3 consists of 14 residues. Germline V CDR1 and CDR2: PRHDT, FYEKMQ (reference sequence). This chain's CDR3 is CASSDSGSSYEQYF. The CDR3 nucleotides read TGTGCCAGCAGCGACTCCGGGAGCTCCTACGAGCAGTACTTC.

This clone was recorded only once. This chain connects TRBV6-5 to TRBJ2-4; 7 nucleotides line up with TRBD1. Trimming removed 6 bases from V and 3 bases from J; junction bases left unmatched: 8. The germline gives CDR1 MNHEY, CDR2 SVGAGI. The CDR3 has 15 residues. This CDR3 reads CASSLTGLGKNIQYF. The DNA for the CDR3 is TGTGCCAGCAGCCTGACAGGGTTGGGCAAAAACATTCAGTACTTC.

The chain uses TRBV3-1 (or the pseudogene TRBV3-2) and TRBJ1-6; 11 bases are a match to TRBD1. Germline trimming cut 0 bases from V and 5 bases from J; bases unmatched to any gene: 3. This CDR3 has 17 residues. Germline V gene sequence: CDR1 LGHDT, CDR2 YNNKEL (reference sequence). The CDR3 loop is CASSQDRDRGNNSPLHF. CDR3 DNA sequence: TGTGCCAGCAGCCAAGACCGGGACAGGGGGAATAATTCACCCCTCCACTTT.

The V gene is TRBV2, the J gene TRBJ1-2, with D hard to call. CDR1 SNHLY and CDR2 FYNNEI come from the germline V gene. The CDR3 sequence is 13 residues long. V was cut by 3 bases and J by 4 bases, with 9 bases left in between. CDR3 in amino acids: CASSDPGLYGYTF. The CDR3 nucleotides read TGTGCCAGCAGTGACCCCGGACTCTATGGCTACACCTTC.